The entry below describes one TCR beta chain. Its antigen remains unidentified. The data were taken from a study of regulatory dendritic cells for organ transplantation. Sorted T cells were CFSE-labeled and cultured 4 to 5 days with allogeneic regulatory or mature dendritic cells at 1:10. The V and J ends lost 4 bases and 3 bases respectively, with 8 bases between them. The CDR3 is 13 residues long. In germline, CDR1 is MRHNA, CDR2 SNTAGT. TCRdb's table, derived via immunoSEQ multiplex PCR, lists solely in-frame clones and lacks some. This table holds fewer than 25,000 clones, 80% to 90% found once. The source is a human donor in good health. Material for sequencing was naive CD4+ T cells from blood cultured with regulatory dendritic cells. Noted subset: CD45RA+ naive T cells. The chain links TRBV6-4 to TRBJ2-3; D is possibly TRBD2 (5 bases). CDR3 in amino acids: CASSVSGTDTQYF. The CDR3 bases are TGTGCCAGCAGTGTGTCGGGAACAGATACGCAGTATTTT.